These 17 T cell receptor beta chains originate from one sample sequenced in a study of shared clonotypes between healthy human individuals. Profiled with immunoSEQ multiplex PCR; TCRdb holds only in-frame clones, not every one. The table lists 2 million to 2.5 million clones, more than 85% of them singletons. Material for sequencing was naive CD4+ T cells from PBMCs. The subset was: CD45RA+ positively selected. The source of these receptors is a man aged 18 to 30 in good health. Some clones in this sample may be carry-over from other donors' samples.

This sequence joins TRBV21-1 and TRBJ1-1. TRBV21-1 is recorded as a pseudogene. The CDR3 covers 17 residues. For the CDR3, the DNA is TGTGCCAGCAGCAAAGCCGGACTTAGGGGCTGGAACACTGAAGCTTTCTTT. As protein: CASSKAGLRGWNTEAFF.

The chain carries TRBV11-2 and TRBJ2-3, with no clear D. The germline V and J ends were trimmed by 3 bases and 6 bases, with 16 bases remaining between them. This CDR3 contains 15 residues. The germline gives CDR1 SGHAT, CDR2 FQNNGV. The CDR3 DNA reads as TGTGCCAGCAGCTTTCTAAGACCCGATTTGGATACGCAGTATTTT. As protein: CASSFLRPDLDTQYF.

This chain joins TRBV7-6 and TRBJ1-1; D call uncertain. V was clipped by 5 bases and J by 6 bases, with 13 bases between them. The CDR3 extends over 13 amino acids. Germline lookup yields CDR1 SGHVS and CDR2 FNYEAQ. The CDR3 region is CASSPTLFSEAFF. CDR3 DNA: TGTGCCAGCAGCCCGACGTTGTTCTCTGAAGCTTTCTTT.

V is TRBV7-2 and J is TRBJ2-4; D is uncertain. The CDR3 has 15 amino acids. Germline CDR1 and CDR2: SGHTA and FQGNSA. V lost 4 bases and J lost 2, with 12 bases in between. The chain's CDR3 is CASSSSAVTKNIQYF. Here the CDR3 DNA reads TGTGCCAGCAGCTCCTCCGCGGTGACCAAAAACATTCAGTACTTC.

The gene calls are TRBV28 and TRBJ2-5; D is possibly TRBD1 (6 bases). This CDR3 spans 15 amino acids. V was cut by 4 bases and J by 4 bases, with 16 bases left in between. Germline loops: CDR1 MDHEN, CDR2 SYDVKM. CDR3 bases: TGTGCCAGCAGTTCCGCAGGGGTTTGGGGAGAGACCCAGTACTTC. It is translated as CASSSAGVWGETQYF.

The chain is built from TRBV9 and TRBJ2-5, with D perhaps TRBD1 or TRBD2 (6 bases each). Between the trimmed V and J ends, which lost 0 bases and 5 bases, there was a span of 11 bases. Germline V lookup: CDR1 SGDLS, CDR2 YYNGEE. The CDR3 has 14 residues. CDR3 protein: CASSVAVGGETQYF. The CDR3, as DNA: TGTGCCAGCAGCGTAGCGGTAGGGGGGGAGACCCAGTACTTC. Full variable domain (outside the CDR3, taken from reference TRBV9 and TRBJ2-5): DSGVTQTPKHLITATGQRVTLRCSPRSGDLSVYWYQQSLDQGLQFLIQYYNGEERAKGNILERFSAQQFPDLHSELNLSSLELGDSALYFCASSVAVGGETQYFGPGTRLLVL.

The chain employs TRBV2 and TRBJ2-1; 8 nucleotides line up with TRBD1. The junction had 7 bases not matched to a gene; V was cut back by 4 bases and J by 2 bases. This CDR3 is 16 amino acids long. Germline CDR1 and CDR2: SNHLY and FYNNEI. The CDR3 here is CASSVGWTGPYNEQFF. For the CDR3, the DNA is TGTGCCAGCAGTGTGGGTTGGACAGGGCCCTACAATGAGCAGTTCTTC.

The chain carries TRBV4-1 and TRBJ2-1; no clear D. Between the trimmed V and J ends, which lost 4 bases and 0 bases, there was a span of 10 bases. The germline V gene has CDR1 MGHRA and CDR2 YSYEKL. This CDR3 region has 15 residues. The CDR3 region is CASSPELSSYNEQFF. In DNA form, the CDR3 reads TGCGCCAGCAGCCCTGAACTGAGCTCCTACAATGAGCAGTTCTTC.

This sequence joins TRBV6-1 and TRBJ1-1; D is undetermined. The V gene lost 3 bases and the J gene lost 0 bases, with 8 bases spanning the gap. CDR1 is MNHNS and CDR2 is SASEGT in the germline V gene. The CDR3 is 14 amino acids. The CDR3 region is CASSDDPMNTEAFF. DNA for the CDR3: TGTGCCAGCAGTGATGACCCTATGAACACTGAAGCTTTCTTT.

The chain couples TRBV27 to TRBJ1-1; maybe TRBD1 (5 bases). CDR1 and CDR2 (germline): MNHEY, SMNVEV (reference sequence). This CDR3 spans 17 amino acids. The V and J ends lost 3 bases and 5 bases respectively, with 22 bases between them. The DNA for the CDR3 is TGTGCCAGCAGTTTTAGTGTTCGAGGGGCCCTGAGGACTGAAGCTTTCTTT. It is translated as CASSFSVRGALRTEAFF.

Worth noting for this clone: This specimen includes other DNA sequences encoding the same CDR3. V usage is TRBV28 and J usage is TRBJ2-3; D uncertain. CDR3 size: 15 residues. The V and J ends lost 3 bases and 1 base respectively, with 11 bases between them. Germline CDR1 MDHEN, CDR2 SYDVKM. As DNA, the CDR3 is TGTGCCAGCAGTTTCGGGCGGAGAGGCACAGATACGCAGTATTTT. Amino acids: CASSFGRRGTDTQYF.

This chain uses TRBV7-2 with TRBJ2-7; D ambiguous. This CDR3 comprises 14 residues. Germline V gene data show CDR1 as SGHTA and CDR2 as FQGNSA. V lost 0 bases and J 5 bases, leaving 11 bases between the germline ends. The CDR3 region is CASSLATASNEQYF. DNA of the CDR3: TGTGCCAGCAGCTTAGCCACAGCCTCAAACGAGCAGTACTTC.

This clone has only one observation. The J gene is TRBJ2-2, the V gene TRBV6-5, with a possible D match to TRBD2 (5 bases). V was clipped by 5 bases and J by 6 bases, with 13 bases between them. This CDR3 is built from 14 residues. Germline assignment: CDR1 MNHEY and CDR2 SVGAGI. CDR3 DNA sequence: TGTGCCAGCAGTACTGGACTCCCTCCCGGGGAGCTGTTTTTT. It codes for CASSTGLPPGELFF.

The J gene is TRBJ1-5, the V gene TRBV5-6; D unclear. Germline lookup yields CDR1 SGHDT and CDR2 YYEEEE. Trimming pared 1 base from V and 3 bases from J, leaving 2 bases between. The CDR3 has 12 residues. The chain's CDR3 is CASSLINQPQHF. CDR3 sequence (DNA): TGTGCCAGCAGCTTGATCAATCAGCCCCAGCATTTT.

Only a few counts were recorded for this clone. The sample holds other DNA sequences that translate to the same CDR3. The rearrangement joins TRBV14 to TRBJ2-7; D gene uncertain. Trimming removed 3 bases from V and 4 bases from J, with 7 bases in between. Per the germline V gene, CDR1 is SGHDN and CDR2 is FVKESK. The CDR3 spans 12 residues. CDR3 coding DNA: TGTGCCAGCAGCCAGACACGGTACGAGCAGTACTTC. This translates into CASSQTRYEQYF. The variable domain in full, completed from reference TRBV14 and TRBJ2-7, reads EAGVTQFPSHSVIEKGQTVTLRCDPISGHDNLYWYRRVMGKEIKFLLHFVKESKQDESGMPNNRFLAERTGGTYSTLKVQPAELEDSGVYFCASSQTRYEQYFGPGTRLTVT.

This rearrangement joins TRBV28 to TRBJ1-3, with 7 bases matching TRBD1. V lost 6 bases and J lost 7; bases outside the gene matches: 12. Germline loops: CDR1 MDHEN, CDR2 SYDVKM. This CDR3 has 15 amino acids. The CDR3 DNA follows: TGTGCCAGCAGCCTTGGACAGGTACTTAGGAACACCATATATTTT. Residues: CASSLGQVLRNTIYF.

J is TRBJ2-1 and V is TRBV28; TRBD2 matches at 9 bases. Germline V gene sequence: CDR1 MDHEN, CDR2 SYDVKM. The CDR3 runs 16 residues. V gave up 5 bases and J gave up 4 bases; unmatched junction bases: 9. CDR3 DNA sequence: TGTGCCAGCAGTCAAAGCCGACTAGCGGAGTACAATGAGCAGTTCTTC. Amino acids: CASSQSRLAEYNEQFF.